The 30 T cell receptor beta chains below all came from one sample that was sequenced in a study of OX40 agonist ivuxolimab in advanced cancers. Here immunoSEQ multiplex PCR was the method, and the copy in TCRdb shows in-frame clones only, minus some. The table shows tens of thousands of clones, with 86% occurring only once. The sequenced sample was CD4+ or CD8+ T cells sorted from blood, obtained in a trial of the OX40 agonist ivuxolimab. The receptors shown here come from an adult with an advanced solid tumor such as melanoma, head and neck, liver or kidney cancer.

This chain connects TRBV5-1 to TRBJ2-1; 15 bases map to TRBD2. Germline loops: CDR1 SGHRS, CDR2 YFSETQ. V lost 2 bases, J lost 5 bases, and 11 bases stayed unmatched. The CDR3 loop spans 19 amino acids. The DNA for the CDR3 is TGCGCCAGCAGCTTTCGGACTAGCGGGGGGGCCACCTTCAACAATGAGCAGTTCTTC. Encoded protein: CASSFRTSGGATFNNEQFF. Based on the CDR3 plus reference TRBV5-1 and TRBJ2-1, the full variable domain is KAGVTQTPRYLIKTRGQQVTLSCSPISGHRSVSWYQQTPGQGLQFLFEYFSETQRNKGNFPGRFSGRQFSNSRSEMNVSTLELGDSALYLCASSFRTSGGATFNNEQFFGPGTRLTVL.

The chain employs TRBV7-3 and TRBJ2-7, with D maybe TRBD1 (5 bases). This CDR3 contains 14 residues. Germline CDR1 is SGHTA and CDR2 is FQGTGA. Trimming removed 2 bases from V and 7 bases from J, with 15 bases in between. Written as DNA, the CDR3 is TGTGCCAGCAGCTTATCCAGGGATACGATGGAGCAGTACTTC. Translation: CASSLSRDTMEQYF.

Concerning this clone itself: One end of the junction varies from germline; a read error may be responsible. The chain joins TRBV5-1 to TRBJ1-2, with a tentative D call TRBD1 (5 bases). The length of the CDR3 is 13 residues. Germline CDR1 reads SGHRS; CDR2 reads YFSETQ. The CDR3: CASSPRDGTSVFF. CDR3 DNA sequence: TGCGCCAGCAGCCCGAGGGACGGCACATCGGTATTCTTC.

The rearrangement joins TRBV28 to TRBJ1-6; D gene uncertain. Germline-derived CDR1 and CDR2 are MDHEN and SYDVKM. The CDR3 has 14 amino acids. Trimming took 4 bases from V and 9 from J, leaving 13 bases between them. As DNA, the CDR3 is TGTGCCAGCAGTTCGATCTTAATGGGTTCACCCCTCCACTTT. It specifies CASSSILMGSPLHF.

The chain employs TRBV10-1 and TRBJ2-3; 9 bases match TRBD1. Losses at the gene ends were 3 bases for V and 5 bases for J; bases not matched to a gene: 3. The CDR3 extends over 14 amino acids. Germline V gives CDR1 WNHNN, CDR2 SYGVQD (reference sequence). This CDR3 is CASSDRQGVDTQYF. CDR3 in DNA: TGCGCCAGCAGTGATCGACAGGGGGTAGATACGCAGTATTTT.

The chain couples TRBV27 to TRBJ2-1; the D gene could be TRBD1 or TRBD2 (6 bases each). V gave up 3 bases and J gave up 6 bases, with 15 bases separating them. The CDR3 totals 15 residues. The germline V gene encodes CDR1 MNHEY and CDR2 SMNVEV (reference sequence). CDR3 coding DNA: TGTGCCAGCAGTTTGCGGGACATGACCTTCAATGAGCAGTTCTTC. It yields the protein CASSLRDMTFNEQFF.

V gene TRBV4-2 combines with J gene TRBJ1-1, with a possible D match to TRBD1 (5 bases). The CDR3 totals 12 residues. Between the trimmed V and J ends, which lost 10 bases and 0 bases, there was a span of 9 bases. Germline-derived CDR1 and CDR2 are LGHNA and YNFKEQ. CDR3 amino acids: CATRGVNTEAFF. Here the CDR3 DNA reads TGTGCCACCAGAGGGGTGAACACTGAAGCTTTCTTT.

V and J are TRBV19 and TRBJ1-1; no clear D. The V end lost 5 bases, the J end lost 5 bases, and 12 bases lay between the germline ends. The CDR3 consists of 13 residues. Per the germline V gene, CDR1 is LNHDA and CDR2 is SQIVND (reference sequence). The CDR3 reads CASSSLGWTEAFF. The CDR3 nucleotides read TGTGCCAGTAGTTCTCTGGGGTGGACTGAAGCTTTCTTT.

CDR3 loop: CASSPKGQETQYF. CDR3 coding DNA: TGTGCCAGTAGTCCTAAGGGCCAAGAGACCCAGTACTTC. The V call is TRBV19, the J call TRBJ2-5; the D is unclear. The V gene lost 5 bases and the J gene lost 1 base, with 8 bases spanning the gap. The V gene's germline CDR1 is LNHDA and CDR2 SQIVND (reference sequence). The CDR3 is 13 amino acids.

CDR3 nucleotides: TGTGCCAGTAGTATAGAGGGCCGGTCCTACAATGAGCAGTTCTTC. This gives the protein CASSIEGRSYNEQFF. This chain links TRBV19 with TRBJ2-1; D remains unclear. Germline CDR1 is LNHDA and CDR2 is SQIVND (reference sequence). Trimming cost V 0 bases and J 1 base, with 7 bases left between them. This CDR3 contains 15 residues.

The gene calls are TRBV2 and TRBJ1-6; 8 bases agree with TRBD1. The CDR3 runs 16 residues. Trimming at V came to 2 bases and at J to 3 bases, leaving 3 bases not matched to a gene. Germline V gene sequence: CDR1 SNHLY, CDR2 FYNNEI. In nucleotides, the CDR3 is TGTGCCAGCAGTGAACAGGGGGCCGGCTATAATTCACCCCTCCACTTT. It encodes CASSEQGAGYNSPLHF.

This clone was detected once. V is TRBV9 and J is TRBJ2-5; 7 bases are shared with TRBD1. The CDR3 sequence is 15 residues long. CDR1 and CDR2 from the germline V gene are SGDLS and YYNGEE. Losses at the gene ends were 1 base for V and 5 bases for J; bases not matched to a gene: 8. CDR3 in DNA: TGTGCCAGCAGCGTACAGCCAGGGACAGTTGAGACCCAGTACTTC. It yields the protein CASSVQPGTVETQYF.

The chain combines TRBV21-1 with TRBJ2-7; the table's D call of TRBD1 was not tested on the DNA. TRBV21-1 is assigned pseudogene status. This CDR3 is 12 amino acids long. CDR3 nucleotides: TGTGCCAGCAGCCAAGGGCAGATCGAGCAGTACTTC. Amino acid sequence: CASSQGQIEQYF.

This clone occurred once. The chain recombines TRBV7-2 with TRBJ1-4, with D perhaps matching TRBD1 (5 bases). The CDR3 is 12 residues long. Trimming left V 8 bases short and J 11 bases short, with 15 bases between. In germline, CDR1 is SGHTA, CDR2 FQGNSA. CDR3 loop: CASGAPREKLFF. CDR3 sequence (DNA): TGTGCCAGCGGGGCCCCACGGGAGAAACTGTTTTTT. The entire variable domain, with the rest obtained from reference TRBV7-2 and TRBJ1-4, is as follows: GAGVSQSPSNKVTEKGKDVELRCDPISGHTALYWYRQSLGQGLEFLIYFQGNSAPDKSGLPSDRFSAERTGGSVSTLTIQRTQQEDSAVYLCASGAPREKLFFGSGTQLSVL.

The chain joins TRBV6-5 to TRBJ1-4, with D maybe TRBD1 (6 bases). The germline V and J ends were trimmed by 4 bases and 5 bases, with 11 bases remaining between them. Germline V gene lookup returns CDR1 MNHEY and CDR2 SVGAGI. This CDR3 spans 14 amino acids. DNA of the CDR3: TGTGCCAGCAGTTTCAGGGGCCCCAATGAAAAACTGTTTTTT. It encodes CASSFRGPNEKLFF.

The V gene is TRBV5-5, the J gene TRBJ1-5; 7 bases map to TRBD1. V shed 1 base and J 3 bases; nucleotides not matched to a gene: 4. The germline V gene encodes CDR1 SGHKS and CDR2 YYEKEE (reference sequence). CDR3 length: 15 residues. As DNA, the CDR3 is TGTGCCAGCAGCTTGACAGGGGCCTCCAATCAGCCCCAGCATTTT. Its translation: CASSLTGASNQPQHF.

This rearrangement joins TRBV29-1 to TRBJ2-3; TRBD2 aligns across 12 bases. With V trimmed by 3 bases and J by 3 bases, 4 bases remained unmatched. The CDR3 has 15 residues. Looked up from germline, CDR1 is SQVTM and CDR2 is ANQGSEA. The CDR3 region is CSVEVTSGRTDTQYF. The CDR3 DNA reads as TGCAGCGTTGAGGTGACTAGCGGGAGAACAGATACGCAGTATTTT.

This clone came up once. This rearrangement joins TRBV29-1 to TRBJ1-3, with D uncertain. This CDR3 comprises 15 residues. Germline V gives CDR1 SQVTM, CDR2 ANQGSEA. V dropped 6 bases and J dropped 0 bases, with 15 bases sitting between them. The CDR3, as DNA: TGCAGCGTAGAAAAGGACGCTAGCTCTGGAAACACCATATATTTT. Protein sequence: CSVEKDASSGNTIYF.

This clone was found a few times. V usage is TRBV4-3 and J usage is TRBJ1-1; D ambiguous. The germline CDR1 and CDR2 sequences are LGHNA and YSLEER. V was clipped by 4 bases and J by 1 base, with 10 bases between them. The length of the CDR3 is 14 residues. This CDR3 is CASSRDTGNTEAFF. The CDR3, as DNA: TGCGCCAGCAGCCGCGATACCGGGAACACTGAAGCTTTCTTT.

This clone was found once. The CDR3 nucleotides are TGTGCCAGTACTTTGAGTAGCCGTAGCAATCAGCCCCAGCATTTT. Translating it yields CASTLSSRSNQPQHF. This chain connects TRBV19 to TRBJ1-5; D not certain. CDR1 LNHDA and CDR2 SQIVND come from the germline V gene (reference sequence). Trimming took off 7 bases at V and 0 bases at J, with 13 bases between the two ends. CDR3 length equals 15 residues.

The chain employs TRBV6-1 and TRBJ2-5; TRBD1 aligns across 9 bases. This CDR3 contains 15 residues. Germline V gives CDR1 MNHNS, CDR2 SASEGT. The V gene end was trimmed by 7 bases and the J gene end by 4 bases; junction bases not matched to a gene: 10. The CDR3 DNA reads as TGTGCCAGCATGCCAAGGGACAGGGAGAGAGAGACCCAGTACTTC. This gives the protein CASMPRDRERETQYF.

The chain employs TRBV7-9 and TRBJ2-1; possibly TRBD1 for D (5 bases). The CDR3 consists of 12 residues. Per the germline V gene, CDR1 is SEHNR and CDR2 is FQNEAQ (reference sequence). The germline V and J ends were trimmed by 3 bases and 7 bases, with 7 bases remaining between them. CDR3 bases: TGTGCCAGCAGCTTCAGACAGAATGAGCAGTTCTTC. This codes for CASSFRQNEQFF.

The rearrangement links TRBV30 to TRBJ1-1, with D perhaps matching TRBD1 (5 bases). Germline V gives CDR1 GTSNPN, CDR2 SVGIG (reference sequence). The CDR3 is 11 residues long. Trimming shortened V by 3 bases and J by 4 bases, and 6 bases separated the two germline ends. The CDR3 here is CAWSQGTEAFF. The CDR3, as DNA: TGTGCCTGGAGCCAGGGCACTGAAGCTTTCTTT.

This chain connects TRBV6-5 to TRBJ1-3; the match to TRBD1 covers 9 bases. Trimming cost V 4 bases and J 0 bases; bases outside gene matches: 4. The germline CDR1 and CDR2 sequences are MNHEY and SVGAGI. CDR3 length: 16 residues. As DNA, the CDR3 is TGTGCCAGCAGTTCCGGGACAGGGTTCTCTGGAAACACCATATATTTT. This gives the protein CASSSGTGFSGNTIYF.

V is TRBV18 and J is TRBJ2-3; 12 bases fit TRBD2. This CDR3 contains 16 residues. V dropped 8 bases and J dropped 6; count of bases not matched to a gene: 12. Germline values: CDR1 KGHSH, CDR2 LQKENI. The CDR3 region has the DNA TGTGCCAGCACCCGGACTAGCGGGATAGACGTGGATACGCAGTATTTT. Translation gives CASTRTSGIDVDTQYF.

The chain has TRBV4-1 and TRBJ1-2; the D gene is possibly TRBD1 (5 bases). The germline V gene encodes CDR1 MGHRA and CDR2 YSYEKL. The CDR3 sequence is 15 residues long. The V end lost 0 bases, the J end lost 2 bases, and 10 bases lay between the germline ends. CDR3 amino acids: CASSQDVRDNYGYTF. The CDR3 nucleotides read TGCGCCAGCAGCCAAGATGTCCGGGACAACTATGGCTACACCTTC.

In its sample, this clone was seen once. The CDR3 DNA reads TGTGCCAGTAGCAGGACAGGGGGGAATCAGCCCCAGCATTTT. The encoded protein is CASSRTGGNQPQHF. The V and J genes are TRBV19 and TRBJ1-5; 10 bases line up with TRBD1. The V segment lost 6 bases and the J segment 4 bases; nucleotides outside the gene matches: 3. CDR1 and CDR2 from the germline V gene are LNHDA and SQIVND (reference sequence). The CDR3 is made up of 14 amino acids. Drawing the rest from reference TRBV19 and TRBJ1-5, the complete variable domain is DGGITQSPKYLFRKEGQNVTLSCEQNLNHDAMYWYRQDPGQGLRLIYYSQIVNDFQKGDIAEGYSVSREKKESFPLTVTSAQKNPTAFYLCASSRTGGNQPQHFGDGTRLSIL.

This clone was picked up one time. The chain's CDR3 is CASSQGLGRSYEQYF. DNA for the CDR3: TGTGCCAGCAGCCAGGGACTAGGCCGGTCCTACGAGCAGTACTTC. V usage is TRBV27 and J usage is TRBJ2-7; 8 bases are shared with TRBD2. The CDR3 consists of 15 residues. J gave up 1 base and V 6 bases, and 8 bases lay outside the gene matches. The germline V gene encodes CDR1 MNHEY and CDR2 SMNVEV (reference sequence).

For the CDR3, the DNA is TGCAGCGTCGCCCCGGGACAGAGTAACTATGGCTACACCTTC. It specifies CSVAPGQSNYGYTF. V and J are TRBV29-1 and TRBJ1-2; TRBD1 agrees at 7 bases. Germline loops: CDR1 SQVTM, CDR2 ANQGSEA. CDR3 length equals 14 residues. J was trimmed by 1 base and V by 6 bases; bases with no gene match: 8.

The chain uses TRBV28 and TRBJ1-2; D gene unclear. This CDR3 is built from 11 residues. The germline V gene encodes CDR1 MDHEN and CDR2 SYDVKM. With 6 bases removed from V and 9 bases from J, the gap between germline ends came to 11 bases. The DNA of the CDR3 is TGTGCCAGCAGCTCCCGTGTTAGCTACACCTTC. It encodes CASSSRVSYTF.